Listed here are 26 T cell receptor beta chains from one sample, sequenced in a study of blood T cells in healthy people across ages. Through a sample-barcoded 5' primer and a J-beta primer mix, a second PCR was run for roughly 6 to 12 cycles. TCRdb reprocessed the 5' RACE reads via MiXCR and lists one record per CDR3 protein. The profile shows about 1.5 million distinct CDR3 sequences, roughly two fifths of them singletons. Input material: blood. These receptors came from a woman aged 18-35 years in good health.

This clonotype was seen more than once but under ten times. This chain connects TRBV7-9 to TRBJ2-7, with 8 bases that match TRBD1. The V and J ends lost 6 bases and 3 bases, in that order; junction bases with no gene match: 7. Per germline, CDR1 SEHNR and CDR2 FQNEAQ (reference sequence). The CDR3 length is 14 residues. This chain's CDR3 is CASRPGQGNYEQYF. The CDR3 DNA is TGTGCCAGCAGGCCAGGACAGGGAAACTACGAGCAGTACTTC.

This clonotype was counted only a few times. This chain connects TRBV7-9 to TRBJ2-3, with D uncertain. In germline, CDR1 is SEHNR, CDR2 FQNEAQ (reference sequence). This CDR3 contains 13 residues. The V end lost 2 bases, the J end lost 9 bases, and 12 bases lay between the germline ends. The CDR3 sequence is CASSLILLNTQYF. CDR3 DNA: TGTGCCAGCAGCTTAATATTGTTAAACACGCAGTATTTT.

This clonotype was observed a handful of times. The V call is TRBV11-2, the J call TRBJ1-1; D unresolved. The ends were cut back, 10 bases at V and 1 base at J, with 10 bases in the middle. CDR1 and CDR2 (germline): SGHAT, FQNNGV. This CDR3 region has 12 residues. CDR3 amino acids: CAKSNSNTEAFF. In nucleotides, the CDR3 is TGTGCCAAGTCCAACTCGAACACTGAAGCTTTCTTT.

The gene calls are TRBV13 and TRBJ2-7; 11 bases are shared with TRBD2. Germline CDR1 reads PRHDT; CDR2 reads FYEKMQ (reference sequence). Trimming removed 4 bases from V and 6 bases from J; junction bases left unmatched: 8. The CDR3 covers 15 residues. The CDR3 coding sequence is TGTGCCAGCAGCTATCTAGCGGGAGGCCCCTCCGAGCAGTACTTC. As protein: CASSYLAGGPSEQYF.

This clonotype has a handful of counts. This chain links TRBV20-1 with TRBJ2-1; 12 nucleotides align to TRBD2. The CDR3 contains 15 residues. The germline V gene has CDR1 DFQATT and CDR2 SNEGSKA (reference sequence). V was clipped by 3 bases and J by 4 bases; unmatched bases: 4. CDR3 sequence reads: CSASETSGRYNEQFF. The CDR3 nucleotides read TGCAGTGCTAGCGAAACTAGCGGGAGGTACAATGAGCAGTTCTTC.

The chain links TRBV4-3 to TRBJ1-4; weak D call: TRBD1 (6 bases). V lost 0 bases to trimming and J lost 6 bases, with 17 bases between them. In germline, CDR1 is LGHNA, CDR2 YSLEER. The length of the CDR3 is 17 residues. Here the CDR3 reads CASSQDPTGSGDEKLFF. The CDR3, as DNA: TGCGCCAGCAGCCAAGATCCAACAGGGAGCGGAGATGAAAAACTGTTTTTT.

The chain has TRBV7-8 and TRBJ1-2; D unclear. Germline-derived CDR1 and CDR2 are SGHVS and FQNEAQ. V was pared by 1 base and J by 7 bases, with 16 bases between. The CDR3 is 15 amino acids. Here the CDR3 DNA reads TGTGCCAGCAGCTTAGTTTCCCCAGCCGGCTGTGGCTACACCTTC. Translating gives CASSLVSPAGCGYTF. The full variable domain, its missing parts supplied by reference TRBV7-8 and TRBJ1-2, is GAGVSQSPRYKVAKRGQDVALRCDPISGHVSLFWYQQALGQGPEFLTYFQNEAQLDKSGLPSDRFFAERPEGSVSTLKIQRTQQEDSAVYLCASSLVSPAGCGYTFGSGTRLTVV.

With regard to this clonotype: Just one base apart from a much larger clone, this may be a read error. This rearrangement joins TRBV20-1 to TRBJ1-2; D might be TRBD1 (6 bases). The CDR3 totals 11 residues. CDR1 is DFQATT and CDR2 is SNEGSKA in the germline V gene (reference sequence). The CDR3 protein is CIASRGGGYTF. The DNA for the CDR3 is TGCATTGCTTCTAGGGGGGGTGGCTACACCTTC.

CDR3 DNA sequence: TGCGCCAGCAGCCAAGACCCTGACGGGAACACTGAAGCTTTCTTT. Translated, it gives CASSQDPDGNTEAFF. The chain couples TRBV4-3 to TRBJ1-1; D not certain. Germline assignment: CDR1 LGHNA and CDR2 YSLEER. CDR3 length: 15 residues. V lost 0 bases and J 1 base, leaving 9 bases between the germline ends.

This chain joins TRBV28 and TRBJ2-7; a weak D match, TRBD1 (5 bases). Germline V gene data show CDR1 as MDHEN and CDR2 as SYDVKM. The CDR3 totals 15 residues. The V and J ends lost 8 bases and 0 bases respectively, with 17 bases between them. Written as DNA, the CDR3 is TGTGCCAGCGGGGCCTTAGGCCCTGTCTCCTACGAGCAGTACTTC. Protein product: CASGALGPVSYEQYF.

The J gene is TRBJ2-2, the V gene TRBV7-9; weak D call: TRBD2 (6 bases). Between the trimmed V and J ends, which lost 7 bases and 6 bases, there was a span of 12 bases. Germline-derived CDR1 and CDR2 are SEHNR and FQNEAQ (reference sequence). The CDR3 runs to 13 residues. CDR3 loop: CASTPGGPGELFF. CDR3 in DNA: TGTGCCAGCACCCCCGGAGGGCCCGGGGAGCTGTTTTTT.

This clonotype was seen a few times. The rearrangement joins TRBV11-2 to TRBJ1-2; maybe TRBD1 (5 bases). Germline values: CDR1 SGHAT, CDR2 FQNNGV. V was clipped by 4 bases and J by 0 bases, with 15 bases between them. The CDR3 length is 16 residues. The CDR3 DNA reads TGTGCCAGCAGCTGGGACTTCGAAACGGCTAACTATGGCTACACCTTC. Translation gives CASSWDFETANYGYTF. Filled out from reference TRBV11-2 and TRBJ1-2, the complete variable domain reads EAGVAQSPRYKIIEKRQSVAFWCNPISGHATLYWYQQILGQGPKLLIQFQNNGVVDDSQLPKDRFSAERLKGVDSTLKIQPAKLEDSAVYLCASSWDFETANYGYTFGSGTRLTVV.

The CDR3 reads CASSALGANTEAFF. DNA of the CDR3: TGTGCCAGCAGCGCCCTCGGGGCGAACACTGAAGCTTTCTTT. The chain couples TRBV9 to TRBJ1-1, with D possibly TRBD1 on 5 matching bases. Germline V lookup: CDR1 SGDLS, CDR2 YYNGEE. The CDR3 is 14 amino acids. V lost 3 bases to trimming and J lost 1 base, with 10 bases between them. The entire variable domain, with the rest obtained from reference TRBV9 and TRBJ1-1, is as follows: DSGVTQTPKHLITATGQRVTLRCSPRSGDLSVYWYQQSLDQGLQFLIQYYNGEERAKGNILERFSAQQFPDLHSELNLSSLELGDSALYFCASSALGANTEAFFGQGTRLTVV.

The chain has TRBV18 and TRBJ1-5, with D possibly TRBD1 on 5 matching bases. Germline values: CDR1 KGHSH, CDR2 LQKENI. Trimming left V 4 bases short and J 0 bases short, with 10 bases between. There are 15 residues in the CDR3. CDR3 amino acids: CASSRSQGSNQPQHF. The CDR3 nucleotides read TGTGCCAGCTCACGATCCCAGGGTAGCAATCAGCCCCAGCATTTT.

The chain joins TRBV7-9 to TRBJ2-3; D is possibly TRBD2 (6 bases). The V end was cut by 4 bases, the J end by 4 bases, with 18 bases between. The CDR3 consists of 16 residues. CDR1 is SEHNR and CDR2 is FQNEAQ in the germline V gene (reference sequence). The CDR3 DNA reads as TGTGCCAGCAGCTCCATTCGGAAGGGGAGGCCAGATACGCAGTATTTT. Its protein product is CASSSIRKGRPDTQYF.

The chain has TRBV12-3 or TRBV12-4 and TRBJ2-1, with 8 positions matching TRBD2. The DNA end favors TRBJ2-7, so the J call may be wrong. This CDR3 comprises 18 residues. The CDR3 loop is CASSLSGKGASSYNEQYF. The CDR3 bases are TGTGCCAGCAGCCTTAGCGGGAAAGGGGCGAGCTCCTACAATGAGCAGTACTTC.

This clonotype has just a few counts. This chain links TRBV7-9 with TRBJ2-2; D gene ambiguous. There are 13 residues in the CDR3. Trimming took 8 bases from V and 5 from J, leaving 12 bases between them. The germline CDR1 and CDR2 sequences are SEHNR and FQNEAQ (reference sequence). The CDR3 coding sequence is TGTGCCAGCCGCCCCCTCGGGACCGGGGAGCTGTTTTTT. It translates to CASRPLGTGELFF. Based on the CDR3 plus reference TRBV7-9 and TRBJ2-2, the full variable domain is DTGVSQNPRHKITKRGQNVTFRCDPISEHNRLYWYRQTLGQGPEFLTYFQNEAQLEKSRLLSDRFSAERPKGSFSTLEIQRTEQGDSAMYLCASRPLGTGELFFGEGSRLTVL.

As to this clonotype: A junction end diverges from the germline sequence, so it may reflect a read error. The rearrangement links TRBV7-2 to TRBJ1-2; D is unresolved. The CDR3 consists of 13 residues. The V gene's germline CDR1 is SGHTA and CDR2 FQGNSA. For the CDR3, the DNA is TGTGCCAGCAGCTTAAGCAGAATCTATGGCTGCACCTTC. Encoded protein: CASSLSRIYGCTF.

This clonotype showed up many times. The chain joins TRBV27 to TRBJ1-6; perhaps TRBD1 as D (5 bases). This CDR3 contains 13 residues. Germline V lookup: CDR1 MNHEY, CDR2 SMNVEV (reference sequence). Deletions cut 5 bases from V and 3 bases from J, with 5 bases between. The CDR3 sequence is CASSQGYNSPLHF. In DNA, the CDR3 is TGTGCCAGCAGTCAGGGCTATAATTCACCCCTCCACTTT.

On this clonotype itself: The germline gene is not matched at one end of the junction; a read error may be the cause. The chain combines TRBV4-2 with TRBJ2-1; possibly TRBD1 for D (5 bases). Germline CDR1 is LGHNA and CDR2 is YNFKEQ. There are 16 residues in the CDR3. The CDR3 DNA reads TGTGTCAGCAGCCAAGGGGCAGACAGCTCCTACAATGAGCAGTTCTTC. Protein product: CVSSQGADSSYNEQFF.

The table lists this clonotype with a few counts. The J gene is TRBJ1-1, the V gene TRBV20-1, with D perhaps TRBD1 (6 bases). V gave up 3 bases and J gave up 7 bases, with 18 bases separating them. The CDR3 spans 14 residues. Germline V gene lookup returns CDR1 DFQATT and CDR2 SNEGSKA (reference sequence). Written as DNA, the CDR3 is TGCAGTGCTAGGGGGGGCGCGCGGCTGGGTGAAGCTTTCTTT. Translated, it gives CSARGGARLGEAFF.

This clonotype was counted ten times or more. This chain links TRBV7-9 with TRBJ2-7, with D tentatively TRBD2 (6 bases). V was cut by 3 bases and J by 7 bases, with 10 bases left in between. The germline V gene encodes CDR1 SEHNR and CDR2 FQNEAQ (reference sequence). The CDR3 covers 12 residues. The chain's CDR3 is CASSLIAAEQYF. The DNA for the CDR3 is TGTGCCAGCAGCTTGATAGCGGCTGAGCAGTACTTC.

This clonotype was seen a handful of times. This chain connects TRBV7-9 to TRBJ2-7; D is possibly TRBD1 (6 bases). Germline V gene lookup returns CDR1 SEHNR and CDR2 FQNEAQ (reference sequence). V was clipped by 4 bases and J by 6 bases, with 19 bases between them. This CDR3 region has 15 residues. The CDR3 spells CASSSSNRVPIEQYF. CDR3 sequence (DNA): TGTGCCAGCAGCTCCTCTAACAGGGTACCGATCGAGCAGTACTTC.

V is TRBV6-5 and J is TRBJ1-5; 9 bases match TRBD1. CDR1 is MNHEY and CDR2 is SVGAGI in the germline V gene. Trimming took 5 bases from V and 4 from J; bases not matched to a gene: 6. This CDR3 comprises 15 residues. The CDR3 DNA reads TGTGCCAGCAGTCCCCGGGACAGGGTTAATCAGCCCCAGCATTTT. Its translation: CASSPRDRVNQPQHF.

The V call is TRBV6-5, the J call TRBJ2-7; TRBD2 matches at 11 bases. Germline V gene sequence: CDR1 MNHEY, CDR2 SVGAGI. The CDR3 contains 15 residues. The V and J ends lost 2 bases and 5 bases, in that order; junction bases with no gene match: 5. The CDR3: CASSYLAGGGNEQYF. The DNA of the CDR3 is TGTGCCAGCAGTTACCTAGCGGGAGGTGGTAACGAGCAGTACTTC.

The gene calls are TRBV7-9 and TRBJ2-7; unclear D gene. Germline V gene lookup returns CDR1 SEHNR and CDR2 FQNEAQ (reference sequence). Trimming removed 5 bases at V and 2 bases at J, with 25 bases between. The CDR3 loop spans 18 amino acids. This CDR3 is CASSTVFPGVPLPYEQYF. DNA of the CDR3: TGTGCCAGCAGCACCGTCTTCCCGGGCGTACCCCTTCCCTACGAGCAGTACTTC.